The rows below give T cell receptor beta chains drawn from one sample of a study of CD8 T cells in Susac syndrome. TCRdb re-called the immunoSEQ multiplex PCR reads through MiXCR, storing one row per CDR3 protein. This repertoire shows roughly 200,000 distinct CDR3 sequences, around 94% found once; its top ten account for 0.12%. The sequencing sample was made of CD4+ T cells from PBMCs. The receptors were sampled from a human donor with Susac syndrome. CDR3s include the opening cysteine and the closing phenylalanine or tryptophan. D genes are given only for firm matches. Size is stated for part of the rows, as once, few or many counts, or as a class when the clone is expanded.

.	.	TRBV29-1	TRBJ2-7	TGCAGCGCCCGGACGATCTACGAGCAGTACTTC	CSARTIYEQYF
.	.	TRBV7-9	TRBJ2-6	TGTGCCACCGCGGGACAGCCAACCTCTGGGGCCAACGTCCTGACTTTC	CATAGQPTSGANVLTF
.	.	TRBV18	TRBJ2-1	TGTGCCAGCTCACCGGGGGAATCCTACAATGAGCAGTTCTTC	CASSPGESYNEQFF
.	.	TRBV5-1	TRBJ2-7	TGCGCCAGCAGCTTGGGGGACAACAACGAGCAGTACTTC	CASSLGDNNEQYF
TRBD1	.	TRBV7-3	TRBJ2-1	TGTGCCAGCAGCTCGACAGGGGTCTACAATGAGCAGTTCTTC	CASSSTGVYNEQFF
.	.	TRBV15	TRBJ2-7	TGTGCCACCAGCAGAGAAGGGGGGGCCTACGAGCAGTACTTC	CATSREGGAYEQYF
.	.	TRBV15	TRBJ1-2	TGTGCCACCAGCAGCCGCACAGGGAGGTTAGAAGGCTACACCTTC	CATSSRTGRLEGYTF
.	.	TRBV27	TRBJ1-5	TGTGCCAGCAGTTTAGTTGGGCAGGGACAGCCCCAGCATTTT	CASSLVGQGQPQHF
TRBD1	.	TRBV20-1	TRBJ1-2	TGCAGTGCTACCCAGGGGGCAGAGGGCTACACCTTC	CSATQGAEGYTF
.	once	TRBV12-3/TRBV12-4	TRBJ2-7	TGTGCCAGCACCTTGGGACGGAACTACGAGCAGTACTTC	CASTLGRNYEQYF
.	once	TRBV5-6	TRBJ2-1	TGTGCCAGCAGCTTGGGGGGTTCGAGCTCCTACAATGAGCAGTTCTTC	CASSLGGSSSYNEQFF
.	few	TRBV6-1	TRBJ2-7	TGTGCCAGCAGGGCCGAACAGGGTAGGCAGATGCAGTACTTC	CASRAEQGRQMQYF
.	.	TRBV3-1	TRBJ1-1	TGTGCCAGCAGCCAATACAGGGTTGGCGCTGAAGCTTTCTTT	CASSQYRVGAEAFF
TRBD1	.	TRBV20-1	TRBJ1-2	TGCAGTGCTAGAGGCACAGGGGAAGTAGGGGGCTACACCTTC	CSARGTGEVGGYTF
.	.	TRBV6-6	TRBJ1-1	TGTGCCAGCAGTTCCAATATGAACACTGAAGCTTTCTTT	CASSSNMNTEAFF
.	.	TRBV20-1	TRBJ1-6	TGCAGTGCTAGAGCGGAGAATTCACCCCTCCACTTT	CSARAENSPLHF
TRBD1	.	TRBV29-1	TRBJ2-1	TGCAGCGGTCTACAGGGGTACAATGAGCAGTTCTTC	CSGLQGYNEQFF
.	.	TRBV11-2	TRBJ1-5	TGTGCCAGCAGCTTAAGCGATAGCAATCAGCCCCAGCATTTT	CASSLSDSNQPQHF
.	.	TRBV3-1	TRBJ2-7	TGTGCCAGCAGCCAAGGGCAGGGCGGGGAGCAGTACTTC	CASSQGQGGEQYF
.	.	TRBV7-7	TRBJ1-4	TGTGCCAGCAGCCCGACAGAGAAAAGTGAAAAACTGTTTTTT	CASSPTEKSEKLFF
.	.	TRBV29-1	TRBJ2-3	TGCAGCGTTGAAAGGACAGATACGCAGTATTTT	CSVERTDTQYF
TRBD1	.	TRBV9	TRBJ2-5	TGTGCCAGCAGCCCCCGGGACAGGGTCGAGACCCAGTACTTC	CASSPRDRVETQYF
.	.	TRBV3-1	TRBJ2-2	TGTGCCAGCAGCCAAGGGCAAATCGGGGAGCTGTTTTTT	CASSQGQIGELFF
TRBD1	.	TRBV5-1	TRBJ2-7	TGCGCCAGCAGCTACTCCGGGACAGGGAACTACGAGCAGTACTTC	CASSYSGTGNYEQYF
.	.	TRBV12-3/TRBV12-4	TRBJ2-5	TGTGCCAGCAGCATGGGAATGGGGCAAGAGACCCAGTACTTC	CASSMGMGQETQYF
TRBD1	few	TRBV7-9	TRBJ2-5	TGTGCCAGCAGCTTATACAGGGGGCAAGAGACCCAGTACTTC	CASSLYRGQETQYF
.	.	TRBV7-9	TRBJ2-1	TGTGCCAGCAGCTCTGTCGCTCGAGGGCGGAATGAGCAGTTCTTC	CASSSVARGRNEQFF
.	.	TRBV15	TRBJ1-5	TGTGCCACCAGCAGATGGGGGACGTCGAATAGCAATCAGCCCCAGCATTTT	CATSRWGTSNSNQPQHF
.	once	TRBV29-1	TRBJ1-1	TGCAGCGTTGGAGACCCCGGACAGTCTGAAGCTTTCTTT	CSVGDPGQSEAFF
.	.	TRBV20-1	TRBJ2-5	TGCAGTGCTAGGCACAGGGCCAACCAAGAGACCCAGTACTTC	CSARHRANQETQYF
TRBD1	.	TRBV18	TRBJ2-4	TGTGCCAGCTCACCACCCGGGACAGAGAGTCTCCAAAACATTCAGTACTTC	CASSPPGTESLQNIQYF
.	.	TRBV3-1	TRBJ2-3	TGTGCCAGCAGCCCCCTCGGGGTAACAGATACGCAGTATTTT	CASSPLGVTDTQYF
TRBD1	.	TRBV30	TRBJ1-2	TGTGCCTGGGTGACAGGGGGCGGCTATGGCTACACCTTC	CAWVTGGGYGYTF
.	.	TRBV20-1	TRBJ2-7	TGCAGTGCTAGAGATCGGGCCGACGGATACGAGCAGTACTTC	CSARDRADGYEQYF
.	.	TRBV2	TRBJ2-2	TGTGCCAGCAGTGAAGCGCTTCATAGCGGGGAGCTGTTTTTT	CASSEALHSGELFF
.	.	TRBV5-4	TRBJ2-5	TGTGCCAGCAGCACGGACACCCAAGAGACCCAGTACTTC	CASSTDTQETQYF
.	.	TRBV10-2	TRBJ1-2	TGCGCCAGCAGTGACCAGGTCCTAGGAAACTATGGCTACACCTTC	CASSDQVLGNYGYTF
.	.	TRBV6-5	TRBJ1-2	TGTGCCAGCAGTTACTCGGACGTCGGGACGGCTAACTATGGCTACACCTTC	CASSYSDVGTANYGYTF
.	.	TRBV29-1	TRBJ2-1	TGCAGCGTTGGTGGCCCGGGGGGCGCGGGGGACAATGAGCAGTTCTTC	CSVGGPGGAGDNEQFF
TRBD1	.	TRBV29-1	TRBJ1-2	TGCAGCGTTGAAGGCCGACAGGGCGGATACACCTTC	CSVEGRQGGYTF
.	.	TRBV6-2/TRBV6-3	TRBJ2-3	TGTGCCAGCCGACAGGAGTCCACAGATACGCAGTATTTT	CASRQESTDTQYF
TRBD2	.	TRBV3-1	TRBJ2-7	TGTGCCAGCAGCCAAGACCTACTAGCGCCAGAGCAGTACTTC	CASSQDLLAPEQYF
TRBD1	.	TRBV18	TRBJ2-5	TGTGCCAGCTCACGGACAGGGGGCTTAGGAGAGACCCAGTACTTC	CASSRTGGLGETQYF
TRBD1	few	TRBV20-1	TRBJ1-1	TGCAGTGCGGGACAGGGGTCTGCTTTCTTT	CSAGQGSAFF
.	.	TRBV13	TRBJ2-5	TGTGCCAGCAGAATAAACAGGGCGGGAGAGACCCAGTACTTC	CASRINRAGETQYF
.	once	TRBV4-1	TRBJ2-3	TGCGCCAGCAGGACTAGACCGGTGGGGGATACGCAGTATTTT	CASRTRPVGDTQYF
.	.	TRBV28	TRBJ2-5	TGTGCCAGCAGTAGCTCCGGGACAAAGGGCGAGACCCAGTACTTC	CASSSSGTKGETQYF
TRBD1	once	TRBV5-4	TRBJ2-5	TGTGCCAGCAGCTTATGGGACAGGGTACAGACCCAGTACTTC	CASSLWDRVQTQYF
.	.	TRBV6-6	TRBJ1-2	TGTGCCAGCAGTACCCCGGGACTCGGATATGGCTACACCTTC	CASSTPGLGYGYTF
TRBD2	.	TRBV3-1	TRBJ2-3	TGTGCCAGCAGCCCCCTCAGCGGGGGGCGGGTAGATACGCAGTATTTT	CASSPLSGGRVDTQYF
TRBD1	.	TRBV20-1	TRBJ1-2	TGCAGTGCCCTGGGACAGAGTTATGGCTACACCTTC	CSALGQSYGYTF
TRBD2	.	TRBV20-1	TRBJ2-1	TGCAGTGCCCCCCTAGCGGGGGGGACCAATGAGCAGTTCTTC	CSAPLAGGTNEQFF
TRBD2	.	TRBV3-1	TRBJ2-1	TGTGCCAGCAGCCCTACTAGCGGGGAAAGGCTCTTC	CASSPTSGERLF
.	.	TRBV6-1	TRBJ1-1	TGTGCCAGCAGTCCACCCAGGGAAGCTTTCTTT	CASSPPREAFF
TRBD2	.	TRBV3-1	TRBJ2-5	TGTGCCAGCAGCCGGCGGGGGGGCCATTCATCGATCGGGGAGACCCAGTACTTC	CASSRRGGHSSIGETQYF
.	.	TRBV11-2	TRBJ2-4	TGTGCCAGCAGCTTAGTGATAGGAGTAGGGTACTTC	CASSLVIGVGYF
.	.	TRBV5-1	TRBJ2-4	TGCGCCAGCAGCTTGGGACAGCTAGCCAAAAACATTCAGTACTTC	CASSLGQLAKNIQYF
TRBD1	.	TRBV4-2	TRBJ1-1	TGTGCCAGCAGCCGATCCGGGACAGGGGGAGACACTGAAGCTTTCTTT	CASSRSGTGGDTEAFF
TRBD1	.	TRBV20-1	TRBJ1-2	TGCAGTGCTATGAACAGGGGGCGAACTTCTGGCTACACCTTC	CSAMNRGRTSGYTF